This TCR beta chain originates from a study of graft-versus-host responses after intestinal transplantation. Overall study context: Every transplant recipient was induced with anti-thymocyte globulin, then maintained on tacrolimus and steroids for approximately three years.

Remarks on this clone: Its antigen is not identified.

Study conclusions and caveats: Early declines in HvG clones that occurred post-transplant were associated with peak circulating GvH clone levels.

Deletions cut 3 bases from V and 3 bases from J, with 9 bases between. Germline lookup yields CDR1 MNHEY and CDR2 SMNVEV (reference sequence). The CDR3 consists of 13 residues. TCRdb's copy holds only in-frame clones and misses some; the assay was immunoSEQ multiplex PCR. The sample has some 90,000 clones, 90% to 95% seen once. This material consisted of unstimulated CD8+ T cells sorted from spleen or lymph node cells, taken before intestinal transplant. The J gene is TRBJ2-7, the V gene TRBV27; D not resolved. The TCR was taken from a human donor who received an intestinal transplant. CDR3 protein: CASSLGTFYEQYF. Here the CDR3 DNA reads TGTGCCAGCAGTTTGGGCACTTTCTACGAGCAGTACTTC.